This T cell receptor (beta chain) was sequenced during a study of regulatory T cells in long-lasting Graves disease. Background on the study: Patients with new Graves' disease had used antithyroid drugs below 3 months. The study's findings and limits: Sampling was limited to peripheral blood rather than thyroid tissue.

Assembly of TCR beta libraries relied on iRepertoire HTBI primers together with Arm-PCR of CDR3 regions. Each CDR3 protein gets one entry after TCRdb re-called the multiplex PCR reads with MiXCR. The table records 380,000 or so distinct CDR3 sequences, roughly 16% of them present only once. Time point given: newly diagnosed GD, antithyroid drugs for less than 3 months. From PBMCs, RNA was extracted and then used to make the TCR library. The sample holds many counts of this clonotype. Its antigen is still unknown. A further study also used this sample, focusing on T cells in Graves' hyperthyroidism and ophthalmopathy. That publication notes: The HTBI primer set drove a first-round RT-PCR of the TCR CDR3.

The sequencing used peripheral blood mononuclear cells (PBMCs), collected at new diagnosis, from a patient treated with antithyroid drugs. This clonotype was obtained from a woman aged 18-30 years with Graves disease.

CDR3: CASSSNRDYQETQYF. The DNA for the CDR3 is TGTGCCAGCAGCTCCAACCGGGACTACCAAGAGACCCAGTACTTC. The V call is TRBV5-6, the J call TRBJ2-5, with TRBD2 as a possible D gene (6 bases). Germline V gives CDR1 SGHDT, CDR2 YYEEEE. The CDR3 contains 15 residues. The V gene lost 3 bases and the J gene lost 0 bases, with 12 bases spanning the gap.